Shown below are 22 T cell receptor beta chains from a single sample sequenced in a study of cytomegalovirus exposure and HLA in healthy donors. The PCR ran on 60 Vbeta and 13 Jbeta primers. Sequencing was performed with immunoSEQ multiplex PCR; in TCRdb, only in-frame clones are kept and a portion is missing. The sample shows 110,000 or so clones, less than 85% of them seen only once. Sequencing was done on a sample of PBMCs. These receptors were collected from a man aged 35-49 years in good health and CMV-seropositive.

A note on this clone: The junction departs from germline at one end; a sequencing error may be responsible. The rearrangement joins TRBV5-1 to TRBJ1-6, with D unclear. The V gene's germline CDR1 is SGHRS and CDR2 YFSETQ. The CDR3 consists of 15 residues. CDR3 nucleotides: TGCGCCAGGAGCTTGGTAATACAGACGAATTCACCCCTCCACTTT. Translated, it gives CARSLVIQTNSPLHF.

This sequence joins TRBV28 and TRBJ2-7; TRBD1 matches 9 bases. Germline V gene data show CDR1 as MDHEN and CDR2 as SYDVKM. V gave up 4 bases and J gave up 4 bases; unmatched junction bases: 8. This CDR3 spans 15 amino acids. This CDR3 reads CASSSSGTGFYEQYF. In DNA form, the CDR3 reads TGTGCCAGCAGTTCCTCCGGGACAGGGTTTTACGAGCAGTACTTC.

This clone appeared once. The genes are TRBV14 and TRBJ1-1, with a weak D call TRBD1 (5 bases). Germline assignment: CDR1 SGHDN and CDR2 FVKESK. Trimming took 1 base from V and 5 from J, leaving 20 bases between them. The CDR3 is made up of 17 amino acids. The DNA for the CDR3 is TGTGCCAGCAGCCAAGTGAATTTCAGGCAGGGTTGGACTGAAGCTTTCTTT. This encodes CASSQVNFRQGWTEAFF.

V and J are TRBV19 and TRBJ1-6; 8 positions match TRBD1. Germline loops: CDR1 LNHDA, CDR2 SQIVND (reference sequence). The CDR3 extends over 17 amino acids. V was clipped by 3 bases and J by 7 bases; unmatched bases: 11. CDR3 in amino acids: CASSIGGQGARNSPLHF. In DNA form, the CDR3 reads TGTGCCAGTAGTATCGGGGGGCAGGGGGCAAGGAATTCACCCCTCCACTTT.

The V and J genes are TRBV7-2 and TRBJ2-7, with 14 positions matching TRBD2. Germline V gives CDR1 SGHTA, CDR2 FQGNSA. The CDR3 spans 15 residues. V shed 2 bases and J 7 bases; nucleotides not matched to a gene: 4. The CDR3 loop is CASSLRLAGGKEQYF. Written as DNA, the CDR3 is TGTGCCAGCAGCTTAAGACTAGCGGGGGGGAAGGAGCAGTACTTC.

The rearrangement uses TRBV25-1 and TRBJ2-2; a weak D match, TRBD1 (6 bases). V shed 4 bases and J shed 6 bases, with 18 bases lying between them. Germline V gene sequence: CDR1 MGHDK, CDR2 SYGVNS. CDR3 length equals 16 residues. The CDR3 region has the DNA TGTGCCAGCAGTGTGACCACAAGGGGGTTCGCCGGGGAGCTGTTTTTT. It translates to CASSVTTRGFAGELFF.

The V gene is TRBV4-3, the J gene TRBJ2-1; perhaps TRBD2 as D (6 bases). Between the trimmed V and J ends, which lost 4 bases and 0 bases, there was a span of 13 bases. The germline CDR1 and CDR2 sequences are LGHNA and YSLEER. The CDR3 is 16 residues long. The CDR3 protein is CASSPAPTSSYNEQFF. The DNA for the CDR3 is TGCGCCAGCAGCCCGGCTCCGACTAGCTCCTACAATGAGCAGTTCTTC.

The genes are TRBV4-1 and TRBJ2-7, with TRBD2 matching 13 bases. Looked up from germline, CDR1 is MGHRA and CDR2 is YSYEKL. Losses at the gene ends were 0 bases for V and 2 bases for J; bases not matched to a gene: 7. The CDR3 has 18 residues. CDR3 bases: TGCGCCAGCAGCCAAGACCGGACTAGCGGGAGTATAGCCTACGAGCAGTACTTC. It yields the protein CASSQDRTSGSIAYEQYF.

Details on this clone: At one boundary the junction diverges from the germline segment, which might be a read error. The chain joins TRBV6-1 to TRBJ2-5, with D possibly TRBD2 on 5 matching bases. Germline loops: CDR1 MNHNS, CDR2 SASEGT. The length of the CDR3 is 14 residues. The CDR3 protein is CASSPTGNREAQYF. The DNA of the CDR3 is TGTGCCAGCAGTCCCACCGGGAACCGAGAGGCCCAGTACTTC.

The V call is TRBV7-9, the J call TRBJ1-5; TRBD1 agrees at 9 bases. This CDR3 comprises 16 residues. Looked up from germline, CDR1 is SEHNR and CDR2 is FQNEAQ (reference sequence). Trimming at V came to 4 bases and at J to 1 base, leaving 5 bases not matched to a gene. This chain's CDR3 is CASSSTGGTSNQPQHF. As DNA, the CDR3 is TGTGCCAGCAGCTCGACAGGGGGTACGAGCAATCAGCCCCAGCATTTT.

This clone has just a few counts. Here the CDR3 DNA reads TGTGCCAGCAGGCAGGGGCGCCTAGCGGGGGGGCGGTCCTACAATGAGCAGTTCTTC. Protein sequence: CASRQGRLAGGRSYNEQFF. The chain is built from TRBV7-8 and TRBJ2-1, with TRBD2 matching over 12 bases. In germline, CDR1 is SGHVS, CDR2 FQNEAQ. Germline trimming cut 6 bases from V and 1 base from J; bases unmatched to any gene: 13. This CDR3 comprises 19 residues.

V and J are TRBV9 and TRBJ1-1; possible D gene TRBD1, 5 bases. Trimming removed 1 base from V and 7 bases from J, with 23 bases in between. The germline V gene encodes CDR1 SGDLS and CDR2 YYNGEE. The length of the CDR3 is 17 residues. In DNA form, the CDR3 reads TGTGCCAGCAGCGTAATCCCTCAGGGCAGGGAGGTAATTGAAGCTTTCTTT. As protein: CASSVIPQGREVIEAFF.

This chain connects TRBV18 to TRBJ2-3, with unresolved D. This CDR3 is built from 13 residues. The V gene lost 3 bases and the J gene lost 3 bases, with 7 bases spanning the gap. Germline V gives CDR1 KGHSH, CDR2 LQKENI. The CDR3 sequence: CASSPPVTDTQYF. The CDR3 region has the DNA TGTGCCAGCTCACCCCCGGTAACAGATACGCAGTATTTT.

The chain recombines TRBV7-3 with TRBJ1-1, with D uncertain. In germline, CDR1 is SGHTA, CDR2 FQGTGA. The CDR3 consists of 15 residues. The V end lost 5 bases, the J end lost 0 bases, and 13 bases lay between the germline ends. CDR3 sequence (DNA): TGTGCCAGCAGCCCCATGGCAGGATTGAACACTGAAGCTTTCTTT. Its protein product is CASSPMAGLNTEAFF.

The chain links TRBV7-8 to TRBJ1-2; no definite D call. V gave up 0 bases and J gave up 4 bases, with 9 bases separating them. The CDR3 is 14 amino acids. The germline V gene encodes CDR1 SGHVS and CDR2 FQNEAQ. CDR3 in DNA: TGTGCCAGCAGCTTAGCGCACAGCCCCTATGGCTACACCTTC. Its protein product is CASSLAHSPYGYTF.

This clone was observed a few times. The V and J genes are TRBV28 and TRBJ2-7; TRBD2 might be the D (6 bases). The V end lost 6 bases, the J end lost 9 bases, and 21 bases lay between the germline ends. The CDR3 totals 14 residues. Germline V lookup: CDR1 MDHEN, CDR2 SYDVKM. The CDR3 DNA sequence: TGTGCCAGCAGCATACGGGGACTGACCTCAGGGCAGTACTTC. This encodes CASSIRGLTSGQYF.

The chain employs TRBV7-2 and TRBJ1-3; D gene ambiguous. This CDR3 region has 14 residues. From germline, CDR1 is SGHTA and CDR2 FQGNSA. Trimming removed 7 bases from V and 0 bases from J, with 10 bases in between. The CDR3 sequence is CASIAFSSGNTIYF. The CDR3 coding sequence is TGTGCCAGCATAGCCTTTTCCTCTGGAAACACCATATATTTT. The full variable domain, rest sourced from reference TRBV7-2 and TRBJ1-3, is GAGVSQSPSNKVTEKGKDVELRCDPISGHTALYWYRQSLGQGLEFLIYFQGNSAPDKSGLPSDRFSAERTGGSVSTLTIQRTQQEDSAVYLCASIAFSSGNTIYFGEGSWLTVV.

The chain uses TRBV7-3 and TRBJ2-1; maybe TRBD1 (6 bases). The germline gives CDR1 SGHTA, CDR2 FQGTGA. The CDR3 has 19 residues. The germline V and J ends were trimmed by 5 bases and 6 bases, with 29 bases remaining between them. Written as DNA, the CDR3 is TGTGCCAGCAGCCCCGTGGCTATCTGGGGCAGGGGATCTGGCAATGAGCAGTTCTTC. Amino acid sequence: CASSPVAIWGRGSGNEQFF.

CDR3: CASSLHDKGHQPQHF. CDR3 bases: TGTGCCAGCAGCTTACATGACAAGGGGCATCAGCCCCAGCATTTT. The V and J genes are TRBV5-8 and TRBJ1-5, with a possible D match to TRBD1 (5 bases). The V gene lost 2 bases and the J gene lost 5 bases, with 14 bases spanning the gap. CDR3 length: 15 residues. Germline V CDR1 and CDR2: SGHTS, YDEGEE.

This chain joins TRBV6-5 and TRBJ1-2, with D possibly TRBD1 on 6 matching bases. The CDR3 contains 15 residues. V dropped 5 bases and J dropped 4 bases, with 17 bases sitting between them. Germline CDR1 reads MNHEY; CDR2 reads SVGAGI. In DNA, the CDR3 is TGTGCCAGCAGTCTAGAGGCGGGGGCCGGCTATGGCTACACCTTC. Translating it yields CASSLEAGAGYGYTF.

The J gene is TRBJ1-1, the V gene TRBV7-3; no clear D gene. The germline CDR1 and CDR2 sequences are SGHTA and FQGTGA. This CDR3 comprises 13 residues. Trimming removed 11 bases at V and 0 bases at J, with 13 bases between. CDR3 DNA sequence: TGTGCCTCCGGAAGCGCCGTGAACACTGAAGCTTTCTTT. Its translation is CASGSAVNTEAFF.

The rearrangement uses TRBV2 and TRBJ1-5, with 7 bases fitting TRBD1. V lost 7 bases to trimming and J lost 9 bases; unmatched junction nucleotides: 9. Germline loops: CDR1 SNHLY, CDR2 FYNNEI. CDR3 size: 13 residues. The CDR3 loop reads CASKGQAQGPQHF. CDR3 DNA sequence: TGTGCCAGCAAAGGACAGGCCCAAGGGCCCCAGCATTTT. The full variable domain, with the rest looked up from reference TRBV2 and TRBJ1-5, is EPEVTQTPSHQVTQMGQEVILRCVPISNHLYFYWYRQILGQKVEFLVSFYNNEISEKSEIFDDQFSVERPDGSNFTLKIRSTKLEDSAMYFCASKGQAQGPQHFGDGTRLSIL.